The T cell receptor beta chain described here comes from a study of somatic mutations in cytotoxic T cells in rheumatoid arthritis. Study at large: It was right after diagnosis, before any treatment, that patient blood (around 32 ml EDTA) was drawn.

Comment on this clone: What it binds is not known.

Positive magnetic bead selection, which isolated the CD4+ and CD8+ cells, was followed by a flow cytometry check of purity. Study-wide results and limits: Compared with age-matched healthy controls, rheumatoid arthritis patients did not differ significantly in CD8+ T-cell clonality. Each of about an eighth of the 65 patients had a largest CD8+ clone that made up more than 20% of CD8+ cells.

Per the germline V gene, CDR1 is LNHDA and CDR2 is SQIVND (reference sequence). The V end lost 5 bases, the J end lost 5 bases, and 10 bases lay between the germline ends. This CDR3 comprises 12 residues. The repertoire was sequenced with immunoSEQ multiplex PCR; TCRdb's copy has only in-frame clones and lacks some. The sample yields about 10,000 clones, about 88% seen once. J is TRBJ2-7 and V is TRBV19; D call uncertain. Sequenced input: CD4+ T cells sorted from blood. The clonotype originates from a woman aged 18 to 35 with rheumatoid arthritis. For the CDR3, the DNA is TGTGCCAGTAGTTTGGCACCCCACGAGCAGTACTTC. Its protein is CASSLAPHEQYF. Supplemented by reference TRBV19 and TRBJ2-7, the full variable domain reads DGGITQSPKYLFRKEGQNVTLSCEQNLNHDAMYWYRQDPGQGLRLIYYSQIVNDFQKGDIAEGYSVSREKKESFPLTVTSAQKNPTAFYLCASSLAPHEQYFGPGTRLTVT.